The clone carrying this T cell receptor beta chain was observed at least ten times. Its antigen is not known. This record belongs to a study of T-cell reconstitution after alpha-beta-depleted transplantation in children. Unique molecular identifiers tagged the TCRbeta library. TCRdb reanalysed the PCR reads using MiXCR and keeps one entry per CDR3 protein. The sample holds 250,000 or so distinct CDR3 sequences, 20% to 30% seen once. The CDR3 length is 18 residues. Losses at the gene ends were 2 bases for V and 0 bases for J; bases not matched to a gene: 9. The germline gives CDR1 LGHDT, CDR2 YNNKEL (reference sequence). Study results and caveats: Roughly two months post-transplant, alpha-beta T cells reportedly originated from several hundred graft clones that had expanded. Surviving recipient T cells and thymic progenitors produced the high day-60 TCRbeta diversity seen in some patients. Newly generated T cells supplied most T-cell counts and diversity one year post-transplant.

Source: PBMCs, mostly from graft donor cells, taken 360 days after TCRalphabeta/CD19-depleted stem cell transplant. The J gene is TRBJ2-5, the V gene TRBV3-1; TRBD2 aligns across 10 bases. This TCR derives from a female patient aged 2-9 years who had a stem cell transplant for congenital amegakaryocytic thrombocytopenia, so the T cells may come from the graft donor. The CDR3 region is CASSQRQGTSVYQETQYF. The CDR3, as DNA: TGTGCCAGCAGCCAAAGGCAGGGGACTAGCGTCTACCAAGAGACCCAGTACTTC.